Given below is one T cell receptor (beta chain) in context. V was clipped by 5 bases and J by 1 base, with 22 bases between them. The CDR3 covers 18 residues. Germline CDR1 SGHVS, CDR2 FQNEAQ. This sample stems from a study of blood T cell repertoires in COVID-19. About the research overall: Samples representing acute and convalescent COVID-19 were sourced from the United States, Italy and Spain.

How the authors handled the data: Amplification of reference gene primers provided the estimated nucleated cell counts. Sequencing used immunoSEQ multiplex PCR; TCRdb keeps in-frame clones, though not all of them. V and J calls and clone size come straight from that table; D and trimming were deduced from the DNA. The sample has 250,000 to 300,000 clones, about 85% seen once. The genes are TRBV7-8 and TRBJ2-3; D possibly corresponds to TRBD2 (6 bases). The clonotype was recovered from a woman between 50 and 59 years old who had recovered from COVID-19. Sequenced sample: peripheral blood. The DNA for the CDR3 is TGTGCCAGCAGCAACCGCCCTACGGGACTGGGAGGCACAGATACGCAGTATTTT. This sequence encodes CASSNRPTGLGGTDTQYF.